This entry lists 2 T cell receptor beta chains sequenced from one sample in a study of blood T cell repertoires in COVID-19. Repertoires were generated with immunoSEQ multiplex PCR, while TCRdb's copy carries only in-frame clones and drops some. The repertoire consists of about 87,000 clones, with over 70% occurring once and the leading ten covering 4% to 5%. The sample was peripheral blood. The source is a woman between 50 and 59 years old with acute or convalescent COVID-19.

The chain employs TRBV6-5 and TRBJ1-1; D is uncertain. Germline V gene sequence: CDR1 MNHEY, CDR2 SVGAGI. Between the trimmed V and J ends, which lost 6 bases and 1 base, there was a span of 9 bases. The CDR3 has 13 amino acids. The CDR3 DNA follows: TGTGCCAGCAGACCCGACTGGAACACTGAAGCTTTCTTT. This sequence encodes CASRPDWNTEAFF.

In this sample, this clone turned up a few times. The CDR3, as DNA: TGCAGCGTTGAAGACGGGGTAGCGGGGGGCGGAGATGAGCAGTTCTTC. Residues: CSVEDGVAGGGDEQFF. The chain couples TRBV29-1 to TRBJ2-1, with 10 bases lining up with TRBD2. The V and J ends lost 0 bases and 8 bases, in that order; junction bases with no gene match: 10. CDR1 SQVTM and CDR2 ANQGSEA come from the germline V gene. The CDR3 has 16 amino acids.